This TCR beta chain originates from a study of blood T cell repertoires in COVID-19. At the level of the study: Samples came from the United States, Italy and Spain, spanning acute and convalescent COVID-19.

The authors' processing: It was from reference gene primer amplification that nucleated cell counts were estimated. Data came from immunoSEQ multiplex PCR; TCRdb stores just in-frame clones and leaves some out. The V and J calls and clone size were taken over from that table, and D and trimming were inferred from the DNA. The table shows roughly 260,000 clones, with roughly 89% occurring only once. Trimming took 10 bases from V and 2 from J, leaving 28 bases between them. The CDR3 has 18 amino acids. Per germline, CDR1 WNHNN and CDR2 SYGVQD (reference sequence). Across 20 to 25 US areas, participants ranged in age from roughly 18 to 89 years.

Sequencing was carried out using PBMCs or T cells enriched from blood (not recorded which). This TCR was recovered from a woman younger than 45 with acute COVID-19. The chain is built from TRBV10-1 and TRBJ2-3; D perhaps matches TRBD2 (6 bases). CDR3 nucleotides: TGCGCCATCTACACGGACCGGCCCTGCGGGGCTTACACAGATACGCAGTATTTT. This translates into CAIYTDRPCGAYTDTQYF.